The rows below give T cell receptor beta chains drawn from one sample of a study of shared clonotypes between healthy human individuals. Method: immunoSEQ multiplex PCR; TCRdb's copy keeps in-frame clones and lacks some. The table has over 1.4 million clones, around 95% seen once; the top ten hold about 1.2%. The material sequenced was naive CD4+ T cells sorted from blood. These TCRs come from a man aged 25-45 years in good health. CDR3s include the opening cysteine and the closing phenylalanine or tryptophan. A D gene is named only where the DNA matches it firmly. Some rows have no size entry. The others give once, few or many, or a class for an expanded clone.

V	size	D	J	DNA	CDR3
TRBV5-1	once	TRBD1	TRBJ2-7	TGCGCCAGCAGCTTGACAGGGGCGTCCTACGAGCAGTACTTC	CASSLTGASYEQYF
TRBV19	-	-	TRBJ1-5	TGTGCCAGTAGTATTCGGGGAAATCAGCCCCAGCATTTT	CASSIRGNQPQHF
TRBV4-3	-	TRBD1	TRBJ1-2	TGCGCCAGCAGCAAAATCAGACAGGGACTAAACTATGGCTACACCTTC	CASSKIRQGLNYGYTF
TRBV28	-	-	TRBJ1-2	TGTGCCAGCAGTTTAGTAGACAGGCCCTTCTATGGCTACACCTTC	CASSLVDRPFYGYTF
TRBV28	-	-	TRBJ1-1	TGTGCCAGCAGCTCGGGGCCAGCCGAAGCTTTCTTT	CASSSGPAEAFF
TRBV18	once	TRBD2	TRBJ2-4	TGTGCCAGCTCACCTGAGGCTAGCGGGATCAAACCGGGCATTCAGTACTTC	CASSPEASGIKPGIQYF
TRBV7-9	once	-	TRBJ1-1	TGTGCCAGCAGCTTAGCGGCAGAGAACACTGAAGCTTTCTTT	CASSLAAENTEAFF
TRBV29-1	-	-	TRBJ2-2	TGCAGCATCAAATTTGGGAGCGCGAACACCGGGGAGCTGTTTTTT	CSIKFGSANTGELFF
TRBV7-2	-	-	TRBJ1-5	TGTGCCAGCAGGGACCAGGGGAACTATCAGCCCCAGCATTTT	CASRDQGNYQPQHF
TRBV18	once	TRBD2	TRBJ2-5	TGTGCCAGCTCACCTTGGACTAGCTCGGGGGGAGAGACCCAGTACTTC	CASSPWTSSGGETQYF
TRBV29-1	-	-	TRBJ1-2	TGCAGCGTTAGTCAGGGGCCACCAAGTGGCTACACCTTC	CSVSQGPPSGYTF
TRBV5-6	-	-	TRBJ2-7	TGTGCCAGCAGCTTGAGACTCTACGAGCAGTACTTC	CASSLRLYEQYF
TRBV5-1	-	-	TRBJ1-1	TGCGCCAGCAGCTTCCAAACCGTGAACACTGAAGCTTTCTTT	CASSFQTVNTEAFF
TRBV11-2	once	-	TRBJ1-1	TGTGCCAGCAGCTTCAGTTCCACGGGGAACACTGAAGCTTTCTTT	CASSFSSTGNTEAFF
TRBV11-2	-	-	TRBJ2-7	TGTGCCAGTGGTAGGGGGGCCCTTTCCTACGAGCAGTACTTC	CASGRGALSYEQYF
TRBV28	-	-	TRBJ2-1	TGTGCCAGCCGGAGGTCTGGGGGGTCCGAGCAGTTCTTC	CASRRSGGSEQFF